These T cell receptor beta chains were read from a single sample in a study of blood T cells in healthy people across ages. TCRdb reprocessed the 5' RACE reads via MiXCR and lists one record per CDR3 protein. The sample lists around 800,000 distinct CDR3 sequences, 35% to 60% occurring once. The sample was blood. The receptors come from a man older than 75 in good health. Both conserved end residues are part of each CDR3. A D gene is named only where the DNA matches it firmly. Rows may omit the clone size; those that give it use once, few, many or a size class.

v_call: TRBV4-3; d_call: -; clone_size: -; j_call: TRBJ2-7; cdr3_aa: CASSQDVGLNYEQYF; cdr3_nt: TGCGCCAGCAGCCAAGATGTGGGACTTAACTACGAGCAGTACTTC
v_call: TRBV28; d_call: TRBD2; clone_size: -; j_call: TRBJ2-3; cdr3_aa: CASSTPLAGADTDTQYF; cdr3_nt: TGTGCCAGCAGCACCCCCCTAGCGGGAGCTGACACAGATACGCAGTATTTT
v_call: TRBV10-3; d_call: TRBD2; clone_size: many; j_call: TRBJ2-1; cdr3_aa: CATRGTSVYNEQFF; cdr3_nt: TGTGCCACCCGAGGGACTAGCGTTTACAATGAGCAGTTCTTC
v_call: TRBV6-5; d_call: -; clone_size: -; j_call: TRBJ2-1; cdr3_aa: CASGTGTRLTEQFF; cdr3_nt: TGTGCCAGCGGGACCGGGACACGGCTCACTGAGCAGTTCTTC
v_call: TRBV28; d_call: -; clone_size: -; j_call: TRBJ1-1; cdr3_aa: CASSLWPAEAFF; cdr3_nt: TGTGCCAGCAGTTTATGGCCCGCTGAAGCTTTCTTT
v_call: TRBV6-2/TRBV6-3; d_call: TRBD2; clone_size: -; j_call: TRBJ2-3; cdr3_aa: CATIGLAGGLGDTQYF; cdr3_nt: TGTGCCACGATCGGGCTAGCGGGAGGATTGGGAGATACGCAGTATTTT
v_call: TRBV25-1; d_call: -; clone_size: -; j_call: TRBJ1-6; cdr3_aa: CASSDQISPLHF; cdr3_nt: TGTGCCAGCAGTGACCAGATTTCACCCCTCCACTTT
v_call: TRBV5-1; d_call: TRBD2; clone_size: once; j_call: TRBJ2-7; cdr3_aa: CASSLAIGEGLSYEQYF; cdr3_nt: TGCGCCAGCAGCTTGGCCATAGGGGAGGGACTTTCCTACGAGCAGTACTTC
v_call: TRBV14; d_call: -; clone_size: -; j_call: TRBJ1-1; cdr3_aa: CASSQAGMNTEAFF; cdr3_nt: TGTGCCAGCAGCCAGGCGGGAATGAACACTGAAGCTTTCTTT
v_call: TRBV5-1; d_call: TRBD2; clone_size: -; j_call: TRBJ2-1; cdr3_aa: CASSLVVASGGYNEQFF; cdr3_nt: TGCGCCAGCAGCTTGGTTGTAGCTAGCGGGGGCTACAATGAGCAGTTCTTC
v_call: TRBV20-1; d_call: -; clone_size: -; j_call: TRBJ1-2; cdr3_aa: CSARLGTIYGYTF; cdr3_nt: TGCAGTGCCCGGCTGGGGACCATCTATGGCTACACCTTC
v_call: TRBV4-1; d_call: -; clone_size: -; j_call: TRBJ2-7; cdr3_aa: CASSQVPSRQEQYF; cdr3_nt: TGCGCCAGCAGCCAAGTGCCTAGCAGACAAGAGCAGTACTTC
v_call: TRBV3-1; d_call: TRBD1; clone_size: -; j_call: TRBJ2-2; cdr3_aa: CASSHAAGTGDTGELFF; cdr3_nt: TGTGCCAGCAGCCATGCTGCCGGGACAGGGGACACCGGGGAGCTGTTTTTT
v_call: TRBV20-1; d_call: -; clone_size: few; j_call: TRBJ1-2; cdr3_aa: CSARDQEWSGYTF; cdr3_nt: TGCAGTGCTAGAGATCAAGAGTGGTCTGGCTACACCTTC
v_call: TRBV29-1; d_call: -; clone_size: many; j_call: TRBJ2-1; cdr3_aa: CSVEPYNEQFF; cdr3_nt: TGCAGCGTTGAACCTTACAATGAGCAGTTCTTC
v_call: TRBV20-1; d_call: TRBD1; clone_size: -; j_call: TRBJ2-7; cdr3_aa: CSAPRQGSYEQYF; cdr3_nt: TGCAGTGCTCCCAGACAGGGGAGCTACGAGCAGTACTTC
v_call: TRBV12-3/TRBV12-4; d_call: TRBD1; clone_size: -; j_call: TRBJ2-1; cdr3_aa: CASSPGQGANEQFF; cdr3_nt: TGTGCCAGCAGCCCGGGACAGGGGGCTAATGAGCAGTTCTTC
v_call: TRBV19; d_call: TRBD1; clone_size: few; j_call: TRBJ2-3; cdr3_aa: CASAGTGSPDTQYF; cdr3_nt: TGTGCCAGCGCCGGGACAGGGAGCCCAGATACGCAGTATTTT
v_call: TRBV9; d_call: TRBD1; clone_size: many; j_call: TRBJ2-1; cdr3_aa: CASSVGGQPHNEQFF; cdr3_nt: TGTGCCAGCAGCGTTGGGGGACAGCCCCACAATGAGCAGTTCTTC
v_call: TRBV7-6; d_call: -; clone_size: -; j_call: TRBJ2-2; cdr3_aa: CAGSRELTGTAGELFF; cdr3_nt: TGTGCCGGCAGCCGAGAGTTAACCGGAACCGCCGGGGAGCTGTTTTTT
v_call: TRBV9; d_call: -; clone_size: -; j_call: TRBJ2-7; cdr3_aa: CASSVAPKGEQYF; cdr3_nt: TGTGCCAGCAGCGTAGCCCCTAAAGGAGAGCAGTACTTC
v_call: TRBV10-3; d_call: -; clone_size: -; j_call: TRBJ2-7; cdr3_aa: CAIGEAPRGPYEQYF; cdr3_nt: TGTGCCATCGGTGAGGCCCCGCGGGGGCCATACGAGCAGTACTTC
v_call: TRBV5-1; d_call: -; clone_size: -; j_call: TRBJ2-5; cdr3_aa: CASSPEADQETQYF; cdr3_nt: TGCGCCAGCAGCCCGGAGGCGGATCAAGAGACCCAGTACTTC
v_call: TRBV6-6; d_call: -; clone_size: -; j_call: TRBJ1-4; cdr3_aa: CASRNRSNEKLFF; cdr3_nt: TGTGCCAGCAGAAACAGGAGTAATGAAAAACTGTTTTTT
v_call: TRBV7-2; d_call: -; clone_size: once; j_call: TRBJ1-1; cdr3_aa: CASSYRDGEAFF; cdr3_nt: TGTGCCAGCAGCTATAGGGACGGTGAAGCTTTCTTT
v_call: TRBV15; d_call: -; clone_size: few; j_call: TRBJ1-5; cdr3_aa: CATSSGAGDNQPQHF; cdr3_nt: TGTGCCACCAGCAGCGGGGCGGGGGACAATCAGCCCCAGCATTTT
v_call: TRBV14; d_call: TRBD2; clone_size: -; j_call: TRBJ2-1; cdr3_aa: CASSQDLMNGGGNEQFF; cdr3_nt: TGTGCCAGCAGCCAAGATCTGATGAACGGGGGAGGGAATGAGCAGTTCTTC
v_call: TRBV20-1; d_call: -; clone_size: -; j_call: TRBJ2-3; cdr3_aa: CSATNSGGSTDTQYF; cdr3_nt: TGCAGTGCCACGAACTCTGGAGGCAGCACAGATACGCAGTATTTT
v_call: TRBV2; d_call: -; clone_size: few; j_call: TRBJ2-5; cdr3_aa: CASSGPWTTQYF; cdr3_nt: TGTGCCAGCAGTGGACCTTGGACTACCCAGTACTTC
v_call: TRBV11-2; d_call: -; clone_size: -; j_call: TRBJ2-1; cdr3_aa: CASSERAGAYGNEQFF; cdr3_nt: TGTGCCAGCAGCGAAAGAGCTGGGGCCTACGGTAATGAGCAGTTCTTC
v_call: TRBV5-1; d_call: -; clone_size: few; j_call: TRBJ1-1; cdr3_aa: CASSLEAGSNTEAFF; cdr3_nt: TGCGCCAGCAGCTTGGAGGCAGGTTCTAACACTGAAGCTTTCTTT
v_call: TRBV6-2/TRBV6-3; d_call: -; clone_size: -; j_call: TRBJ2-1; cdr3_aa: CASSYYPGLSYNEQFF; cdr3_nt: TGTGCCAGCAGTTACTATCCGGGCCTCTCCTACAATGAGCAGTTCTTC
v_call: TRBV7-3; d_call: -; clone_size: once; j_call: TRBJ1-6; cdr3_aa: CASSFFPTNTKGNSPLHF; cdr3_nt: TGTGCCAGCAGCTTTTTTCCGACAAATACTAAGGGTAATTCACCCCTCCACTTT
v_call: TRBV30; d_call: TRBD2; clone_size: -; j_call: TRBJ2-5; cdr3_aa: CAWSVVREGETQYF; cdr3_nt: TGTGCCTGGAGTGTGGTGCGGGAGGGAGAGACCCAGTACTTC
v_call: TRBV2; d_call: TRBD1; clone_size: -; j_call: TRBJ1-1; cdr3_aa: CASREQGVENTEAFF; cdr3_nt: TGTGCCAGCAGAGAGCAGGGGGTAGAGAACACTGAAGCTTTCTTT
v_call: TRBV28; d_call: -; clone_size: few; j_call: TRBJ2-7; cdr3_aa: CASTIPGHYYEQYF; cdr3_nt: TGTGCCAGCACCATCCCGGGACACTATTACGAGCAGTACTTC
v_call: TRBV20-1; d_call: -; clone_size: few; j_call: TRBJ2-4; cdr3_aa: CSARGEAKNIQYF; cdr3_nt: TGCAGTGCTAGAGGGGAGGCCAAAAACATTCAGTACTTC
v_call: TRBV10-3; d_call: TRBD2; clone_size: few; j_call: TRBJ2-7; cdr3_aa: CATRMRERPYEQYF; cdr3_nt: TGTGCCACACGAATGCGGGAGAGACCCTACGAGCAGTACTTC
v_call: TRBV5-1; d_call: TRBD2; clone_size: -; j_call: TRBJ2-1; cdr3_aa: CASSLGGGSGYNEQFF; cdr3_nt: TGCGCCAGCAGCTTGGGGGGCGGGAGTGGCTACAATGAGCAGTTCTTC
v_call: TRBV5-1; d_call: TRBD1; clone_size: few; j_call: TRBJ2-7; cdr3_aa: CASSPGQGEYEQYF; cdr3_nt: TGCGCCAGCAGCCCGGGCCAGGGGGAATACGAGCAGTACTTC